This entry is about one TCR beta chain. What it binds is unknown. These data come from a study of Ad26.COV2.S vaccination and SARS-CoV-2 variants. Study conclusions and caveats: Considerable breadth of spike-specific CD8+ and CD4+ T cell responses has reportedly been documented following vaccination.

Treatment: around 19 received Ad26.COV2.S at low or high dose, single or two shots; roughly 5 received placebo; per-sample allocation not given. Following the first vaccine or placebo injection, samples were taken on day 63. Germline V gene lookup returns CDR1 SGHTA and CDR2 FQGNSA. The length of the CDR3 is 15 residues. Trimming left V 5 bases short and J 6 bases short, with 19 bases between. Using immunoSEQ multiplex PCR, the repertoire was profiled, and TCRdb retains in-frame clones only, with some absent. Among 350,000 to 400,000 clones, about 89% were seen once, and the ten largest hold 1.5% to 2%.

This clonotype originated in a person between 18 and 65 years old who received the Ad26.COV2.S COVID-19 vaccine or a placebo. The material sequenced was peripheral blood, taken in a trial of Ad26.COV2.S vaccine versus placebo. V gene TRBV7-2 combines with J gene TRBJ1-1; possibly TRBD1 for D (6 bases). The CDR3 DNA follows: TGTGCCAGCAGCCCCGGGCGACAGGTAGACGCTGAAGCTTTCTTT. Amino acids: CASSPGRQVDAEAFF.